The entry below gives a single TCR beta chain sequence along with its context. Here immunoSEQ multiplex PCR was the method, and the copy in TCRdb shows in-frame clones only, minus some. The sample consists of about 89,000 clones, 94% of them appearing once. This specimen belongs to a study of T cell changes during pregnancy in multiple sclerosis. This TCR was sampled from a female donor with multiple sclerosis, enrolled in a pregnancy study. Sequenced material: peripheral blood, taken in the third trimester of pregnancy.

DNA of the CDR3: TGTGCCAGCAGCGAAAGCAGGGGGAACACCGGGGAGCTGTTTTTT. As protein: CASSESRGNTGELFF. The rearrangement uses TRBV11-2 and TRBJ2-2; a possible D gene is TRBD1 (6 bases). Looked up from germline, CDR1 is SGHAT and CDR2 is FQNNGV. The CDR3 is 15 residues long. The ends were cut back, 5 bases at V and 1 base at J, with 11 bases in the middle.